The table lists the clone carrying this T cell receptor (beta chain) with a few counts. Germline V gives CDR1 SGHRS, CDR2 YFSETQ. There are 16 residues in the CDR3. V gave up 5 bases and J gave up 1 base, with 18 bases separating them. These data are taken from a study of blood T cells in healthy people across ages. A J-beta primer mix and a sample-barcoded 5' primer were used in a second PCR of about 7 to 12 cycles. The template-switch adaptor was a 5' adaptor with 12 random nucleotides. It tagged each cDNA molecule. Every sample produced at least 2.5 million CDR3-containing paired-end reads. TCRdb processed the 5' RACE reads anew with MiXCR; each CDR3 protein has one entry. The table has more than 650,000 distinct CDR3 sequences, 20% to 30% seen once. Separately, the same data were catalogued under a study of T cells of mothers and their children. That study reports: The donor cohort consisted of three healthy Caucasian mothers and their six children.

The chain links TRBV5-1 to TRBJ1-1, with D possibly being TRBD1 (5 bases). Sequenced input: blood. The clonotype originates from a boy younger than 18 in good health. Here the CDR3 reads CASSRLGVRENTEAFF. CDR3 DNA sequence: TGCGCCAGCAGTCGACTGGGGGTGAGGGAGAACACTGAAGCTTTCTTT.